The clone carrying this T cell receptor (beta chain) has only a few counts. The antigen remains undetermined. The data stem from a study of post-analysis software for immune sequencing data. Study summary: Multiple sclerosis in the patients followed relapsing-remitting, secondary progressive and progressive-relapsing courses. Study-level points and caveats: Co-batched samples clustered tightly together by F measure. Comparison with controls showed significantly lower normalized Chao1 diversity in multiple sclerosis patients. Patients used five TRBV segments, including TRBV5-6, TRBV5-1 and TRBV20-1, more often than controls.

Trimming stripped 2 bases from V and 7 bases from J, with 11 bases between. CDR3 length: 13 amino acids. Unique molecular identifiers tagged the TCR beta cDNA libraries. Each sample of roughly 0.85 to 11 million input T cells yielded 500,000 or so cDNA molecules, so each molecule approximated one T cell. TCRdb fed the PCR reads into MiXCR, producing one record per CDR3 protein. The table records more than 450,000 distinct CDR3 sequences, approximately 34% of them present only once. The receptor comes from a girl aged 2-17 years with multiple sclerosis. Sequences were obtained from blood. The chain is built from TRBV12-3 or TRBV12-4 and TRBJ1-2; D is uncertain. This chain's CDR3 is CASSLSRAGGYTF. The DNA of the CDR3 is TGTGCCAGCAGTTTATCGAGAGCGGGTGGCTACACCTTC.